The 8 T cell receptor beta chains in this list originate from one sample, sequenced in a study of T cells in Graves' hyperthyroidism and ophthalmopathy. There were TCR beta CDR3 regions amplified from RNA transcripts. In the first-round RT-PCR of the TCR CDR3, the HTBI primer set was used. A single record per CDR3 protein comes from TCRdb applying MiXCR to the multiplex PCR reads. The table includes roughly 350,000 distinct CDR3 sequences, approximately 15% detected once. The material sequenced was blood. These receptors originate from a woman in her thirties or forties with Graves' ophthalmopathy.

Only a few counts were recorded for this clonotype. The CDR3 here is CSASGYTSYNEQFF. The CDR3 region has the DNA TGCAGTGCCTCAGGGTACACCTCCTACAATGAGCAGTTCTTC. The chain carries TRBV20-1 and TRBJ2-1; the D gene is possibly TRBD1 (5 bases). The CDR3 sequence is 14 residues long. The V end lost 6 bases, the J end lost 0 bases, and 12 bases lay between the germline ends. Germline CDR1 reads DFQATT; CDR2 reads SNEGSKA (reference sequence).

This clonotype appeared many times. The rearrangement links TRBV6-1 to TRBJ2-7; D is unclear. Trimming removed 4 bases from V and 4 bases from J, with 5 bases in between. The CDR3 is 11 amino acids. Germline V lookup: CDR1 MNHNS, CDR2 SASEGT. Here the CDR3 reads CASSAVYEQYF. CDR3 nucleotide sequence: TGTGCCAGCAGTGCGGTTTACGAGCAGTACTTC.

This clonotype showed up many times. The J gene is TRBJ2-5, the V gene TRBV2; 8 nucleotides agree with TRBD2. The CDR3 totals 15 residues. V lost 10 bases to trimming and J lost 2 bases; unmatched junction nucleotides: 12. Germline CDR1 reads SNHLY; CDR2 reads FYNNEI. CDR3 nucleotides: TGTGCCACCCGACGGGCGGGAGGTGGACAAGAGACCCAGTACTTC. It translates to CATRRAGGGQETQYF.

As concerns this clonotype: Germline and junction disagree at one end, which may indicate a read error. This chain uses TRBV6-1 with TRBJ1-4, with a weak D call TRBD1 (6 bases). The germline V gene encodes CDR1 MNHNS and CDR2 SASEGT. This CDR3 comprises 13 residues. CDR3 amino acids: CASSGSEGEKLSF. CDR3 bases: TGTGCCAGCAGTGGCTCTGAGGGGGAAAAACTGTCTTTT.

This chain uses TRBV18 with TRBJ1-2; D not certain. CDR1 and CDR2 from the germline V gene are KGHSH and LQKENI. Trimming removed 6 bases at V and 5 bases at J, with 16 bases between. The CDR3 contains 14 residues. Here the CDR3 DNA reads TGTGCCAGCTCCCCCTCCGAATCTTCTTATGGCTACACCTTC. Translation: CASSPSESSYGYTF.

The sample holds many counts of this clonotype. CDR3 in amino acids: CASSTLTGTPRYNYGYTF. The CDR3 nucleotides are TGTGCCAGCAGTACCTTAACCGGGACACCCCGCTATAACTATGGCTACACCTTC. This chain links TRBV6-1 with TRBJ1-2, with a possible D match to TRBD1 (6 bases). The CDR3 extends over 18 amino acids. With 5 bases removed from V and 1 base from J, the gap between germline ends came to 23 bases. The germline V gene encodes CDR1 MNHNS and CDR2 SASEGT.

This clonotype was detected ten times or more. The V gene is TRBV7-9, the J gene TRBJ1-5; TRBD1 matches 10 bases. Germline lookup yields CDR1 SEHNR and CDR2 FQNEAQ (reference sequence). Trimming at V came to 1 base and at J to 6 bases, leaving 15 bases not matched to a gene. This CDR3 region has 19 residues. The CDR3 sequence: CASSLDTGYGGQGFQPQHF. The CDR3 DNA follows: TGTGCCAGCAGCTTAGACACCGGGTATGGGGGACAGGGGTTTCAGCCCCAGCATTTT.

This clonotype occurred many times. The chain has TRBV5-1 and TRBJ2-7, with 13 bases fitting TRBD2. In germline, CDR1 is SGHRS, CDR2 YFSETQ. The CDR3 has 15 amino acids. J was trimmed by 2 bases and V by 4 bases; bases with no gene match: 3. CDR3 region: CASSPGTSGTYEQYF. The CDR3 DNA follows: TGCGCCAGCAGCCCCGGGACTAGCGGGACCTACGAGCAGTACTTC.